This is a list of T cell receptor beta chains from one sample in a study of CD8 T cells in Susac syndrome. From the immunoSEQ multiplex PCR reads, TCRdb called clonotypes with MiXCR, one entry per CDR3 protein. Of just over 300,000 distinct CDR3 sequences listed, 92% were seen once; the top ten hold over 0.05%. The specimen was CD4+ T cells from PBMCs. The receptors were gathered from a human donor with multiple sclerosis. Both conserved end residues are part of each CDR3. A D gene is named only where the DNA matches it firmly. Rows give clone size only sometimes, using once, few, many, or a class for an expanded clone.

-	TRBV24-1	-	TRBJ2-7	CATSDFYRRPYEQYF	TGTGCCACCAGTGATTTTTACAGGCGGCCCTACGAGCAGTACTTC
-	TRBV12-5	TRBD1	TRBJ1-5	CASAQRQGRDNQPQHF	TGTGCTAGTGCCCAACGACAGGGCAGGGACAATCAGCCCCAGCATTTT
-	TRBV13	-	TRBJ2-7	CASSLPGREQYF	TGTGCCAGCAGTCTTCCGGGGCGGGAGCAGTACTTC
few	TRBV7-3	TRBD2	TRBJ2-3	CASSSSGAADTQYF	TGTGCCAGCAGCTCTAGCGGGGCGGCAGATACGCAGTATTTT
-	TRBV30	TRBD1	TRBJ1-2	CAWMGQAFIKGYGYTF	TGTGCCTGGATGGGACAGGCGTTTATCAAGGGGTATGGCTACACCTTC
-	TRBV5-4	-	TRBJ2-2	CASSIRGTTGELFF	TGTGCCAGCAGCATACGGGGAACGACCGGGGAGCTGTTTTTT
-	TRBV6-6	TRBD2	TRBJ2-7	CASSTGLASEQYF	TGTGCCAGCAGTACCGGACTAGCTAGCGAGCAGTACTTC
-	TRBV28	-	TRBJ1-5	CASSKYQPQHF	TGTGCCAGCAGTAAATATCAGCCCCAGCATTTT
-	TRBV9	-	TRBJ1-1	CASSPQTGMNTEAFF	TGTGCCAGCAGCCCCCAGACAGGCATGAACACTGAAGCTTTCTTT
-	TRBV12-3/TRBV12-4	-	TRBJ2-7	CASSISGSYLYEQYF	TGTGCCAGTTCGATAAGCGGGTCGTACCTCTACGAGCAGTACTTC
-	TRBV7-2	-	TRBJ1-5	CASSQNLNQPQHF	TGTGCCAGCAGCCAGAACCTCAATCAGCCCCAGCATTTT
-	TRBV29-1	TRBD2	TRBJ2-1	CSMGLAGDGGQFF	TGCAGCATGGGACTAGCGGGGGACGGCGGGCAGTTCTTC
-	TRBV30	-	TRBJ2-2	CAWRTEGELFF	TGTGCCTGGAGGACGGAGGGGGAGCTGTTTTTT
-	TRBV5-4	-	TRBJ1-3	CASSPYKASGNTIYF	TGTGCCAGCAGCCCCTACAAGGCCTCTGGAAACACCATATATTTT
-	TRBV5-1	-	TRBJ1-5	CASSWMGDSNQPQHF	TGCGCCAGCAGCTGGATGGGAGACAGCAATCAGCCCCAGCATTTT
-	TRBV6-1	-	TRBJ1-3	CASRESSGNTIYF	TGTGCCAGCAGAGAGAGCTCTGGAAACACCATATATTTT
-	TRBV21-1	-	TRBJ1-2	CRGINYGYTF	TGTAGGGGGATTAACTATGGCTACACCTTC
-	TRBV10-3	-	TRBJ2-1	CAIRTADPGASEQFF	TGTGCCATCAGGACCGCCGACCCTGGGGCCTCTGAGCAGTTCTTC
-	TRBV18	-	TRBJ2-7	CASSHSRGGATYEQYF	TGTGCCAGCTCACACTCAAGGGGGGGGGCCACCTACGAGCAGTACTTC
-	TRBV7-9	-	TRBJ1-2	CASSPRQGYSYTF	TGTGCCAGCAGCCCCCGCCAGGGCTACAGCTACACCTTC
-	TRBV19	TRBD1	TRBJ2-4	CASSTPGTEQDIQYF	TGTGCCAGTAGCACACCGGGGACAGAACAAGACATTCAGTACTTC
-	TRBV18	-	TRBJ2-1	CASSVPRGGTDEQFF	TGTGCCAGCTCGGTACCGCGAGGGGGGACCGATGAGCAGTTCTTC
-	TRBV12-3/TRBV12-4	-	TRBJ1-1	CASSLILGRADLEAFF	TGTGCCAGCAGTTTAATCCTAGGTCGGGCAGACTTAGAAGCTTTCTTT
-	TRBV18	-	TRBJ1-4	CASSPIGAESTNEKLFF	TGTGCCAGCTCACCTATTGGGGCGGAATCAACTAATGAAAAACTGTTTTTT
-	TRBV19	TRBD1	TRBJ1-2	CASSTTGDRDSLYGYTF	TGTGCCAGTAGTACCACAGGGGACCGGGACAGCTTATATGGCTACACCTTC
-	TRBV6-5	-	TRBJ2-1	CASSYSRGRRTYNEQFF	TGTGCCAGCAGTTACTCCCGGGGCCGACGTACCTACAATGAGCAGTTCTTC
once	TRBV27	-	TRBJ2-7	CASRGRGRVGQYF	TGTGCCAGCAGAGGCAGGGGGAGGGTTGGGCAGTACTTC
-	TRBV30	-	TRBJ2-2	CAWTTGSTGELFF	TGTGCCTGGACCACAGGGAGCACCGGGGAGCTGTTTTTT
-	TRBV6-2/TRBV6-3	TRBD1	TRBJ1-4	CASRPTGLNEKLFF	TGTGCCAGCAGACCGACAGGGCTTAATGAAAAACTGTTTTTT
-	TRBV7-2	-	TRBJ1-6	CASSLDQSSPLHF	TGTGCCAGCAGCTTAGATCAAAGTTCACCCCTCCACTTT
-	TRBV18	-	TRBJ2-7	CASSPLNRVHEQYF	TGTGCCAGCTCACCACTGAACAGGGTTCACGAGCAGTACTTC
-	TRBV13	TRBD1	TRBJ2-1	CASSLGIPGQGAGEQFF	TGTGCCAGCAGCTTAGGTATCCCGGGACAGGGGGCTGGTGAGCAGTTCTTC
-	TRBV21-1	-	TRBJ2-7	CASSKGQLAGASEQYF	TGTGCCAGCAGCAAAGGCCAGCTAGCGGGAGCCTCTGAGCAGTACTTC
once	TRBV30	-	TRBJ1-5	CAWSVRPAQAMGNQPQHF	TGTGCCTGGAGTGTACGGCCAGCCCAGGCCATGGGCAATCAGCCCCAGCATTTT
-	TRBV6-1	TRBD2	TRBJ2-3	CASSRLAGGRTDTQYF	TGTGCCAGCAGTCGACTAGCGGGAGGGCGTACAGATACGCAGTATTTT
once	TRBV25-1	TRBD1	TRBJ2-3	CASRRTGSDTQYF	TGTGCCAGCAGGAGGACAGGATCCGATACGCAGTATTTT
-	TRBV5-1	-	TRBJ2-3	CASSRDNSRTDTQYF	TGCGCCAGCAGCCGGGACAACTCAAGGACAGATACGCAGTATTTT
-	TRBV29-1	TRBD1	TRBJ2-1	CSGKGQNNEQFF	TGCAGCGGCAAGGGACAGAACAATGAGCAGTTCTTC
-	TRBV7-8	TRBD2	TRBJ2-7	CASIDHGLAGTYEQYF	TGTGCCAGCATCGATCACGGGCTAGCGGGAACCTACGAGCAGTACTTC
-	TRBV6-5	-	TRBJ1-2	CASTSGLSNYGYTF	TGTGCCAGCACCTCGGGTTTGTCGAACTATGGCTACACCTTC
-	TRBV7-9	-	TRBJ1-1	CASTHDGGAHASEAFF	TGTGCCAGCACACACGACGGGGGGGCGCATGCCTCTGAAGCTTTCTTT
-	TRBV20-1	TRBD1	TRBJ2-7	CSASLQGASYEQYF	TGCAGTGCTAGCCTACAGGGGGCCTCCTACGAGCAGTACTTC
-	TRBV29-1	-	TRBJ1-1	CSVGWRDTEAFF	TGCAGCGTTGGATGGCGGGACACTGAAGCTTTCTTT
-	TRBV29-1	-	TRBJ2-1	CSLSEGSGVEQFF	TGCAGCCTTTCGGAAGGGTCTGGGGTTGAGCAGTTCTTC
-	TRBV5-5	TRBD1	TRBJ2-1	CASSFAGTDNEQFF	TGTGCCAGCAGCTTTGCCGGGACAGACAATGAGCAGTTCTTC
-	TRBV29-1	-	TRBJ2-6	CSARTDRSGANVLTF	TGCAGCGCCCGGACTGATCGATCTGGGGCCAACGTCCTGACTTTC
few	TRBV6-5	-	TRBJ2-2	CALRLATGELFF	TGTGCCCTAAGGCTAGCAACCGGGGAGCTGTTTTTT
-	TRBV9	-	TRBJ2-5	CASSPQSRQETQYF	TGTGCCAGCAGCCCTCAGAGTCGCCAAGAGACCCAGTACTTC
-	TRBV5-1	TRBD1	TRBJ1-6	CASSLHRGGESPLHF	TGCGCCAGCAGCTTGCACAGGGGAGGAGAGTCACCCCTCCACTTT
once	TRBV5-1	-	TRBJ2-7	CASSLGMGAYEQYF	TGCGCCAGCAGCCTAGGAATGGGAGCCTACGAGCAGTACTTC